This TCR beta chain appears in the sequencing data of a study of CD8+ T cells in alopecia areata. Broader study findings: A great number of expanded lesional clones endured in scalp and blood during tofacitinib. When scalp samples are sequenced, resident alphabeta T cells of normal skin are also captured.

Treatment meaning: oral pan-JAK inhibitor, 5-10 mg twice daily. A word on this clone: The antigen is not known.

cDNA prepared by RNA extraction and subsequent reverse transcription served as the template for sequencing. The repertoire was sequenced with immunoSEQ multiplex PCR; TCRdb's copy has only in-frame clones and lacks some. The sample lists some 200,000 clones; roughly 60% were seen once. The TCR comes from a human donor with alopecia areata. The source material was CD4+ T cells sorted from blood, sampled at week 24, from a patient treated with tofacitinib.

The DNA of the CDR3 is TGTGCCAGTAGTATTGGGACAGGAACTGAAGCTTTCTTT. Residues: CASSIGTGTEAFF. The chain is built from TRBV19 and TRBJ1-1; 8 bases are a match to TRBD1. With 3 bases clipped from V and 5 bases from J, the junction kept 2 bases outside the gene matches. Per germline, CDR1 LNHDA and CDR2 SQIVND (reference sequence). The CDR3 totals 13 residues.